Sequencing of this T cell receptor beta chain was carried out in a study of blood T cell repertoires in COVID-19. Method: immunoSEQ multiplex PCR; TCRdb's copy keeps in-frame clones and lacks some. The repertoire holds 350,000 to 400,000 clones, less than 90% seen once, with 2.5% to 3.5% in the top ten. This CDR3 has 14 residues. Germline CDR1 and CDR2: SGHTA and FQGNSA. V shed 5 bases and J 0 bases; nucleotides not matched to a gene: 4. This clone has a handful of counts. The clonotype comes from a woman in her thirties who had recovered from COVID-19. This sequence joins TRBV7-2 and TRBJ2-7, with 7 bases that match TRBD2. The sample was PBMCs or T cells enriched from blood (not recorded which). The CDR3 nucleotides read TGTGCCAGCAGCGACCTAGCGGCCTCCTACGAGCAGTACTTC. Its protein is CASSDLAASYEQYF.